The 22 T cell receptor beta chains in this list originate from one sample, sequenced in a study of blood T cell repertoires in COVID-19. TCRdb keeps only in-frame clones here, not all; method: immunoSEQ multiplex PCR. The table includes about 220,000 clones, around 87% detected once. The sequencing sample was made of PBMCs or T cells enriched from blood (not recorded which). The receptors derive from a man younger than 40 who had been exposed to COVID-19.

This chain uses TRBV9 with TRBJ1-3; D is unclear. V lost 4 bases, J lost 1 base, and 18 bases lay in between. This CDR3 comprises 17 residues. The germline V gene has CDR1 SGDLS and CDR2 YYNGEE. This CDR3 is CASSPTHQAFSGNTIYF. The CDR3 DNA reads as TGTGCCAGCAGCCCAACTCACCAGGCCTTTTCTGGAAACACCATATATTTT.

The genes are TRBV28 and TRBJ1-2, with 7 bases lining up with TRBD1. CDR3 length equals 14 residues. Germline loops: CDR1 MDHEN, CDR2 SYDVKM. The V segment lost 2 bases and the J segment 6 bases; nucleotides outside the gene matches: 6. In DNA form, the CDR3 reads TGTGCCAGCAGTTTAGACAGGGTTTTCGATGGCTACACCTTC. It yields the protein CASSLDRVFDGYTF.

Points on this clone: Other nucleotide sequences in the sample specify the same CDR3. The rearrangement joins TRBV2 to TRBJ1-2, with D hard to call. This CDR3 is 12 amino acids long. Trimming took 1 base from V and 4 from J, leaving 4 bases between them. The germline V gene has CDR1 SNHLY and CDR2 FYNNEI. The CDR3 is CASSEGSYGYTF. The CDR3 region has the DNA TGTGCCAGCAGTGAAGGCAGCTATGGCTACACCTTC.

V and J are TRBV7-3 and TRBJ1-1; no clear D. Germline values: CDR1 SGHTA, CDR2 FQGTGA. The CDR3 runs to 13 residues. Trimming shortened V by 4 bases and J by 1 base, and 7 bases separated the two germline ends. The CDR3, as DNA: TGTGCCAGCAGCTCCTCTACGAACACTGAAGCTTTCTTT. Protein product: CASSSSTNTEAFF.

V is TRBV5-1 and J is TRBJ1-2; weak D call: TRBD1 (5 bases). Trimming removed 3 bases from V and 8 bases from J, with 14 bases in between. The length of the CDR3 is 13 residues. Germline CDR1 SGHRS, CDR2 YFSETQ. CDR3 in DNA: TGCGCCAGCAGCTCCCAAGGGGCGCAAGGCTACACCTTC. Amino acids: CASSSQGAQGYTF.

The chain carries TRBV6-1 and TRBJ2-4; TRBD2 aligns across 10 bases. CDR1 is MNHNS and CDR2 is SASEGT in the germline V gene. The CDR3 is 20 amino acids. The junction had 17 bases not matched to a gene; V was cut back by 4 bases and J by 2 bases. The DNA for the CDR3 is TGTGCCAGCAGTGCCCTCGGGGTCAGCGGGGGGGCGCGGTCCAAAAACATTCAGTACTTC. Translation: CASSALGVSGGARSKNIQYF.

This chain's CDR3 is CASSPPSRVGWFF. CDR3 in DNA: TGTGCCAGCTCACCACCGTCGCGGGTTGGCTGGTTCTTC. This chain uses TRBV18 with TRBJ2-1; TRBD2 is a possible D gene (5 bases). From germline, CDR1 is KGHSH and CDR2 LQKENI. V shed 0 bases and J shed 15 bases, with 15 bases lying between them. The CDR3 consists of 13 residues.

Ten or more counts support this clone. In the same sample, other DNA sequences code for this CDR3. V gene TRBV6-1 combines with J gene TRBJ2-1, with 11 bases identical to TRBD2. V lost 3 bases, J lost 4 bases, and 2 bases stayed unmatched. Per germline, CDR1 MNHNS and CDR2 SASEGT. The CDR3 has 15 amino acids. This chain's CDR3 is CASSELAGGYNEQFF. For the CDR3, the DNA is TGTGCCAGCAGTGAGCTAGCGGGGGGTTACAATGAGCAGTTCTTC.

The rearrangement uses TRBV29-1 and TRBJ2-3; D is uncertain. The CDR3 covers 13 residues. V was trimmed by 6 bases and J by 3 bases, leaving 13 bases between them. Germline values: CDR1 SQVTM, CDR2 ANQGSEA. The CDR3 DNA reads TGCAGCGTGGAGCGTGCTGGAACAGATACGCAGTATTTT. This gives the protein CSVERAGTDTQYF.

This clone turned up a few times. CDR3 bases: TGTGCCAGCAGGCGCGGACAGTATGGTGGCTACACCTTC. It is translated as CASRRGQYGGYTF. The J gene is TRBJ1-2, the V gene TRBV6-5; possibly TRBD1 for D (6 bases). The V gene lost 6 bases and the J gene lost 7 bases, with 15 bases spanning the gap. The CDR3 is 13 residues long. The germline CDR1 and CDR2 sequences are MNHEY and SVGAGI.

The V gene is TRBV7-8, the J gene TRBJ2-7, with TRBD2 matching 11 bases. Trimming removed 4 bases from V and 2 bases from J; junction bases left unmatched: 4. This CDR3 comprises 15 residues. Germline loops: CDR1 SGHVS, CDR2 FQNEAQ. The CDR3 here is CASSSIAGGPYEQYF. The DNA for the CDR3 is TGTGCCAGCAGCTCAATAGCGGGGGGGCCCTACGAGCAGTACTTC.

V gene TRBV11-2 combines with J gene TRBJ2-1, with 9 bases aligning to TRBD2. The ends lost 4 bases at V and 0 bases at J; junction bases unmatched: 10. CDR3 length equals 18 residues. The germline V gene encodes CDR1 SGHAT and CDR2 FQNNGV. This CDR3 is CASSSVKRGAPSYNEQFF. DNA of the CDR3: TGTGCCAGCAGCTCCGTCAAGCGGGGGGCACCCTCCTACAATGAGCAGTTCTTC.

J is TRBJ1-5 and V is TRBV7-9, with D perhaps TRBD1 (6 bases). Trimming shortened V by 0 bases and J by 2 bases, and 17 bases separated the two germline ends. This CDR3 has 18 residues. Germline V CDR1 and CDR2: SEHNR, FQNEAQ (reference sequence). CDR3 nucleotides: TGTGCCAGCAGCTTAGCGTCGGCGGGGGCGCGGGGCAATCAGCCCCAGCATTTT. It codes for CASSLASAGARGNQPQHF.

The V gene is TRBV5-5, the J gene TRBJ1-3, with no clear D. The germline CDR1 and CDR2 sequences are SGHKS and YYEKEE (reference sequence). V lost 2 bases to trimming and J lost 4 bases, with 10 bases between them. The CDR3 covers 14 residues. Here the CDR3 DNA reads TGTGCCAGCAGCTTCGGCCCGGGGGGAAACACCATATATTTT. This gives the protein CASSFGPGGNTIYF.

CDR3 in amino acids: CASSLEEGRGASYNEQFF. CDR3 bases: TGTGCCAGCAGCTTAGAGGAAGGACGGGGGGCATCCTACAATGAGCAGTTCTTC. V gene TRBV11-2 combines with J gene TRBJ2-1; tentative D call: TRBD2 (7 bases). CDR3 size: 18 residues. The V end lost 0 bases, the J end lost 1 base, and 16 bases lay between the germline ends. In germline, CDR1 is SGHAT, CDR2 FQNNGV. Supplemented by reference TRBV11-2 and TRBJ2-1, the full variable domain reads EAGVAQSPRYKIIEKRQSVAFWCNPISGHATLYWYQQILGQGPKLLIQFQNNGVVDDSQLPKDRFSAERLKGVDSTLKIQPAKLEDSAVYLCASSLEEGRGASYNEQFFGPGTRLTVL.

The V gene is TRBV3-1 (or the pseudogene TRBV3-2), the J gene TRBJ2-3; 10 positions match TRBD2. Trimming removed 4 bases from V and 2 bases from J; junction bases left unmatched: 6. Germline V gene sequence: CDR1 LGHDT, CDR2 YNNKEL (reference sequence). CDR3 length: 16 amino acids. Written as DNA, the CDR3 is TGTGCCAGCAGCCCCCTAGCGGGGGCCATCACAGATACGCAGTATTTT. It translates to CASSPLAGAITDTQYF.

V and J are TRBV20-1 and TRBJ1-1; the D gene is possibly TRBD1 (5 bases). V shed 3 bases and J shed 5 bases, with 13 bases lying between them. The CDR3 totals 13 residues. Germline CDR1 is DFQATT and CDR2 is SNEGSKA (reference sequence). CDR3 bases: TGCAGTGCTAGTTGGGGGGGGGATACTGAAGCTTTCTTT. It encodes CSASWGGDTEAFF.

V usage is TRBV3-1 (or the pseudogene TRBV3-2) and J usage is TRBJ2-2, with 8 nucleotides matching TRBD1. CDR1 is LGHDT, CDR2 YNNKEL, per germline (reference sequence). J was trimmed by 3 bases and V by 5 bases; bases with no gene match: 14. The CDR3 is 18 amino acids. The chain's CDR3 is CASSTRDRRILDTGELFF. The CDR3 DNA reads TGTGCCAGCAGCACCCGGGACAGGAGAATCCTGGACACCGGGGAGCTGTTTTTT.

V usage is TRBV9 and J usage is TRBJ2-2, with 10 bases that match TRBD1. The length of the CDR3 is 17 residues. The V gene's germline CDR1 is SGDLS and CDR2 YYNGEE. V gave up 3 bases and J gave up 6 bases; unmatched junction bases: 11. In nucleotides, the CDR3 is TGTGCCAGCAGCGGGGAGGGAGACAGGGGGCGCCCCGGGGAGCTGTTTTTT. It is translated as CASSGEGDRGRPGELFF.

The chain combines TRBV7-2 with TRBJ1-2, with a weak D call TRBD1 (5 bases). Germline loops: CDR1 SGHTA, CDR2 FQGNSA. V was cut by 1 base and J by 7 bases, with 13 bases left in between. The CDR3 totals 14 residues. The CDR3 sequence is CASSLDYGTTGYTF. The CDR3 nucleotides read TGTGCCAGCAGCTTAGACTACGGGACTACTGGCTACACCTTC.

The V call is TRBV5-4, the J call TRBJ1-1, with D uncertain. This CDR3 has 13 residues. Germline V gives CDR1 SGHNT, CDR2 YYREEE (reference sequence). Trimming left V 0 bases short and J 3 bases short, with 6 bases between. DNA for the CDR3: TGTGCCAGCAGCTTGGTTCTAGACACTGAAGCTTTCTTT. Its translation: CASSLVLDTEAFF.

This clone was observed a few times. This sequence joins TRBV30 and TRBJ2-5, with D hard to call. Germline loops: CDR1 GTSNPN, CDR2 SVGIG (reference sequence). The CDR3 totals 15 residues. The germline V and J ends were trimmed by 1 base and 7 bases, with 19 bases remaining between them. The CDR3 coding sequence is TGTGCCTGGAGTGGGGCTAACCCCGGATTGGGGACCCAGTACTTC. It is translated as CAWSGANPGLGTQYF.